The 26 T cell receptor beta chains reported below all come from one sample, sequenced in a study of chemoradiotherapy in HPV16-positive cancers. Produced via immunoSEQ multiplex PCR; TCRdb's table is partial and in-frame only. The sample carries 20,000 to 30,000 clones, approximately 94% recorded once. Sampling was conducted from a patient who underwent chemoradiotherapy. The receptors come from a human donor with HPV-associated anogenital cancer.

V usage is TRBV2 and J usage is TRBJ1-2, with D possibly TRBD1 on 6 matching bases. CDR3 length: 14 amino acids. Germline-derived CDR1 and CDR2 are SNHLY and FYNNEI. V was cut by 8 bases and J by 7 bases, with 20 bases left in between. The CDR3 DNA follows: TGTGCCAGCCTCTGGGACACCGCTTTATCTGGCTACACCTTC. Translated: CASLWDTALSGYTF.

The CDR3 sequence is CASRKREGTDTQYF. In DNA form, the CDR3 reads TGTGCCAGTCGGAAGCGGGAGGGAACAGATACGCAGTATTTT. The chain uses TRBV2 and TRBJ2-3; TRBD2 matches at 10 bases. CDR1 is SNHLY and CDR2 is FYNNEI in the germline V gene. After removal of 9 bases from V and 3 bases from J, the junction contained 6 bases not matched to a gene. The CDR3 runs to 14 residues.

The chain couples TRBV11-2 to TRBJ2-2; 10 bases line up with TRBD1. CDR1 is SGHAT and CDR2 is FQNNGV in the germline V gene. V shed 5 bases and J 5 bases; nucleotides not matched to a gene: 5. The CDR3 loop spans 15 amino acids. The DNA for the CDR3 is TGTGCCAGCAGCGCAGGGACAGGGGAGACCGGGGAGCTGTTTTTT. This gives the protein CASSAGTGETGELFF.

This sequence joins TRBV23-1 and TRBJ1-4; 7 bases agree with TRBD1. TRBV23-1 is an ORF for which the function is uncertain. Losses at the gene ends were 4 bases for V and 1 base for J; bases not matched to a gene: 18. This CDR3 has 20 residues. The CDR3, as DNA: TGCGCCAGCAGTCGATCACGGACAGGTCCGGGGGTACGAACTAATGAAAAACTGTTTTTT. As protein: CASSRSRTGPGVRTNEKLFF.

DNA of the CDR3: TGTGCCAGCAGCTGGACAGGGGGCGCGGTGGGGGCCAACGTCCTGACTTTC. Protein: CASSWTGGAVGANVLTF. The chain couples TRBV7-2 to TRBJ2-6, with 11 bases that match TRBD1. CDR1 is SGHTA and CDR2 is FQGNSA in the germline V gene. CDR3 length: 17 residues. With V trimmed by 4 bases and J by 4 bases, 6 bases remained unmatched.

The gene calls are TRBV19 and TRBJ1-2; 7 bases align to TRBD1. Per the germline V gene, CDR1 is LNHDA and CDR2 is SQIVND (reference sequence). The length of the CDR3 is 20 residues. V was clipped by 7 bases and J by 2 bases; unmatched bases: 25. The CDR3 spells CASTSAGAGGNYWSNYGYTF. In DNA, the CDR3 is TGTGCCAGTACCTCTGCCGGTGCAGGGGGTAATTATTGGTCCAACTATGGCTACACCTTC.

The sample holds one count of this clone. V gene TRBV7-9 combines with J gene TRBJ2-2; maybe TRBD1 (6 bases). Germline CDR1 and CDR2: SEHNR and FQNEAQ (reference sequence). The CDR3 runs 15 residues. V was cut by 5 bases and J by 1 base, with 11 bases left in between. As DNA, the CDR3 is TGTGCCAGCAGCGAGGGGGTTTGGAACACCGGGGAGCTGTTTTTT. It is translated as CASSEGVWNTGELFF.

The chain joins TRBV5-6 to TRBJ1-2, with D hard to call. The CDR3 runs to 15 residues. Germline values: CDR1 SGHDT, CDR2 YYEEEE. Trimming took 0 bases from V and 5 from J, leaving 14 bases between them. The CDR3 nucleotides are TGTGCCAGCAGCTTGGCACAGCGGGAGGATTATGGCTACACCTTC. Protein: CASSLAQREDYGYTF.

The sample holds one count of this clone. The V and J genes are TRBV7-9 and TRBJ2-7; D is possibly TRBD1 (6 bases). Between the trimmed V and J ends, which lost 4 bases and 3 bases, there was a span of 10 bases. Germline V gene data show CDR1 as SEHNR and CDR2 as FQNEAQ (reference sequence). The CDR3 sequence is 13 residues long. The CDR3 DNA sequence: TGTGCCAGCAGCTCCGCGGACAGCTACGAGCAGTACTTC. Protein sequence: CASSSADSYEQYF.

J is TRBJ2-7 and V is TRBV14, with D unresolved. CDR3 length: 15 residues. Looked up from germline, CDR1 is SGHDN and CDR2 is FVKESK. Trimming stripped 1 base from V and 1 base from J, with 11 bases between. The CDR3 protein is CASSQGVFPSYEQYF. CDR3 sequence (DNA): TGTGCCAGCAGCCAAGGCGTATTCCCATCCTACGAGCAGTACTTC.

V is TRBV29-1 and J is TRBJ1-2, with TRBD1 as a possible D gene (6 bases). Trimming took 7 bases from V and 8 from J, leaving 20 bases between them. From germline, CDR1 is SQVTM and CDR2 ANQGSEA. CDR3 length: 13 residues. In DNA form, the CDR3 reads TGCAGCGGACAGGTTCAGGGTGGCGGAGGCTACACCTTC. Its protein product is CSGQVQGGGGYTF.

CDR3 in DNA: TGTGCCTGGAGTGTACTGGCAGTCTATGGCTACACCTTC. Its translation: CAWSVLAVYGYTF. V and J are TRBV30 and TRBJ1-2; no firm D call. Trimming cost V 0 bases and J 4 bases, with 9 bases left between them. The CDR3 runs 13 residues. Germline V gene data show CDR1 as GTSNPN and CDR2 as SVGIG (reference sequence). Full variable domain (missing parts from reference TRBV30 and TRBJ1-2): SQTIHQWPATLVQPVGSPLSLECTVEGTSNPNLYWYRQAAGRGLQLLFYSVGIGQISSEVPQNLSASRPQDRQFILSSKKLLLSDSGFYLCAWSVLAVYGYTFGSGTRLTVV.

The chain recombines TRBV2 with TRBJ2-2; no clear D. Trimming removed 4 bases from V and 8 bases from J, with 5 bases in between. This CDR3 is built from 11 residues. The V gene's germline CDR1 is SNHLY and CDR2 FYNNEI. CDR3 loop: CASSVRGELFF. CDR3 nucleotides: TGTGCCAGCAGTGTGAGAGGGGAGCTGTTTTTT. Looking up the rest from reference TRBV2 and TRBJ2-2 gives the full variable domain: EPEVTQTPSHQVTQMGQEVILRCVPISNHLYFYWYRQILGQKVEFLVSFYNNEISEKSEIFDDQFSVERPDGSNFTLKIRSTKLEDSAMYFCASSVRGELFFGEGSRLTVL.

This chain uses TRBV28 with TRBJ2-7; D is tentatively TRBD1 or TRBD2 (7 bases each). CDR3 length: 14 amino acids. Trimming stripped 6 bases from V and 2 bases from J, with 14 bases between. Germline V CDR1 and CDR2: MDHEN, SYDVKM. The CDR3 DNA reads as TGTGCCAGCAGGCCAGGGGGGGGCGCCTACGAGCAGTACTTC. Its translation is CASRPGGGAYEQYF.

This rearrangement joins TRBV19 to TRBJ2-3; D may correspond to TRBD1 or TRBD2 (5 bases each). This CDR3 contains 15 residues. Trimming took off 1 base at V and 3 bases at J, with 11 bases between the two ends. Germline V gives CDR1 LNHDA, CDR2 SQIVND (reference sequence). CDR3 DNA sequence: TGTGCCAGTAGTATAGGAGGGGTCGTGACAGATACGCAGTATTTT. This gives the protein CASSIGGVVTDTQYF.

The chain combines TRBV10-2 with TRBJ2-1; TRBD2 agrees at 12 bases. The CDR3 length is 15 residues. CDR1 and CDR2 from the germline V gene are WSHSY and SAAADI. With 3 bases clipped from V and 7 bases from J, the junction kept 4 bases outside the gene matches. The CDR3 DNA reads TGCGCCAGCAGTGAAGGACTAGCGGGAATAAATGAGCAGTTCTTC. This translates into CASSEGLAGINEQFF.

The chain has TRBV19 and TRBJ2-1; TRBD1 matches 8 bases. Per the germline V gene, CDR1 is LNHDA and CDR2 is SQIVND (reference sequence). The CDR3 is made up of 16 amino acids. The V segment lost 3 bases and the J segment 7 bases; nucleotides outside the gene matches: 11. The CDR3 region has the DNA TGTGCCAGTAGTATCTTCGGACAGGGCCTTAGTAATGAGCAGTTCTTC. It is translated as CASSIFGQGLSNEQFF.

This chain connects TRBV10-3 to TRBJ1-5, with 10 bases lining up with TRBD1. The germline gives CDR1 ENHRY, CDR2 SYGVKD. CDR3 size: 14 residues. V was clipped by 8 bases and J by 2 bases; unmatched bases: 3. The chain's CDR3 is CAIGDRGGNQPQHF. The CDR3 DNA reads TGTGCCATCGGGGACAGGGGAGGCAATCAGCCCCAGCATTTT.

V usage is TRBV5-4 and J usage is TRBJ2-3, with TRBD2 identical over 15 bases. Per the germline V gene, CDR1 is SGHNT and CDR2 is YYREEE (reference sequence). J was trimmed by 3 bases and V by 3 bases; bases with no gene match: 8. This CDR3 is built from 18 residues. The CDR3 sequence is CASSSGTSGRQSTDTQYF. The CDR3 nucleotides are TGTGCCAGCAGCTCCGGGACTAGCGGGAGGCAATCAACAGATACGCAGTATTTT.

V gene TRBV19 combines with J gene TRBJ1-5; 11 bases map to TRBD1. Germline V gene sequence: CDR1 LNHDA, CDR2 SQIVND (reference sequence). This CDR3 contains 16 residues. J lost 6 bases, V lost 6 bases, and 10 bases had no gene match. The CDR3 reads CASRQGGTGGSQPQHF. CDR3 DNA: TGTGCCAGTAGACAAGGAGGGACAGGGGGATCTCAGCCCCAGCATTTT.

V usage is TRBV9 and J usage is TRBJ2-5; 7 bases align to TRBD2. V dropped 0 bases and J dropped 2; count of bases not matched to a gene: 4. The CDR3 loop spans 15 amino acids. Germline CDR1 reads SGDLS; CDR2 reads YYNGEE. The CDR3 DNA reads TGTGCCAGCAGCGTAGCGGGGGGATTACAAGAGACCCAGTACTTC. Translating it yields CASSVAGGLQETQYF.

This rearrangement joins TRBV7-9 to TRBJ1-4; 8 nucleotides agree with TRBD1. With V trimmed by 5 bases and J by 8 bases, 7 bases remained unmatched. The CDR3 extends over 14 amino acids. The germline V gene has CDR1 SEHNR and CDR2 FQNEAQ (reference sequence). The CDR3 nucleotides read TGTGCCAGCAGCCTGACAGGGGTTGGGGAAAAACTGTTTTTT. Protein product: CASSLTGVGEKLFF.

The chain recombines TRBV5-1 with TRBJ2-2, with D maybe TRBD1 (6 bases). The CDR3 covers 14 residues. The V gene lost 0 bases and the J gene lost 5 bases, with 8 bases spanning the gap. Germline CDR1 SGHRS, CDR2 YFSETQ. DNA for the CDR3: TGCGCCAGCAGCTTGGGGACAGCAACCGGGGAGCTGTTTTTT. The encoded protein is CASSLGTATGELFF.

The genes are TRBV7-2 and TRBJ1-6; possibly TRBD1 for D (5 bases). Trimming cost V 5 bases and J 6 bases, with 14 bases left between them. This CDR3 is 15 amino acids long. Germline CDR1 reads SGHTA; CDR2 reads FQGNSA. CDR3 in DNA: TGTGCCAGCAGCCCTCGGGGGGGAGGTAATTCACCCCTCCACTTT. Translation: CASSPRGGGNSPLHF.

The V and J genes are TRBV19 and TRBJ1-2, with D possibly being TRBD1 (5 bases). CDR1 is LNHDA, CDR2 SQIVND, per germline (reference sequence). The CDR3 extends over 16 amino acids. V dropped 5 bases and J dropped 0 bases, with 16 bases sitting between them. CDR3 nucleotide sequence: TGTGCCAGTAGTGGCGCCGGCTTGGGGCCTAACTATGGCTACACCTTC. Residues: CASSGAGLGPNYGYTF.

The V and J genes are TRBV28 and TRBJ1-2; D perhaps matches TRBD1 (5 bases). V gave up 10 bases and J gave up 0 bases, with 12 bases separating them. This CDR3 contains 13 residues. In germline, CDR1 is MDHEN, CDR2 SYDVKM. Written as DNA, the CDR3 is TGTGCCATCACCCCGGGGCCTAACTATGGCTACACCTTC. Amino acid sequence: CAITPGPNYGYTF.